Shown below are 5 T cell receptor beta chains from a single sample sequenced in a study of cytomegalovirus exposure and HLA in healthy donors (TCRdb year 2017). The library was made by the immunoSEQ multiplex PCR assay. For the multiplex PCR, a mixture combining 60 forward primers for TCR Vbeta segments and 13 reverse primers for TCR Jbeta segments was used. As stored in TCRdb, this immuneACCESS dataset retains in-frame rearrangements with V and J assigned. A fraction of the clones does not appear; measured against another copy, unresolved V genes explain less than half of the discrepancy, and the remainder lacks a known reason. Recorded for this sample are approximately 100,000 clones; roughly 82% of them occurred a single time. Together, the top ten hold 2.5% to 3.5% of the sample. Material: PBMCs. Receptors were obtained from a male donor in good health and CMV-seropositive.

The V gene is TRBV7-6, the J gene TRBJ2-7, with TRBD1 matching over 7 bases. The CDR3 has 15 amino acids. In germline, CDR1 is SGHVS, CDR2 FNYEAQ. Unmatched junction bases numbered 7, after V lost 1 base and J lost 4 bases. The CDR3 DNA sequence: TGTGCCAGCAGCTTAGGACAGGGATCAAATTACGAGCAGTACTTC. It encodes CASSLGQGSNYEQYF. Drawing the rest from reference TRBV7-6 and TRBJ2-7, the complete variable domain is GAGVSQSPRYKVTKRGQDVALRCDPISGHVSLYWYRQALGQGPEFLTYFNYEAQQDKSGLPNDRFSAERPEGSISTLTIQRTEQRDSAMYRCASSLGQGSNYEQYFGPGTRLTVT.

This chain joins TRBV14 and TRBJ1-1; D is perhaps TRBD1 (6 bases). With 3 bases removed from V and 1 base from J, the gap between germline ends came to 12 bases. CDR1 is SGHDN, CDR2 FVKESK, per germline. CDR3 length: 15 residues. The CDR3 loop is CASSQRGSRNTEAFF. In DNA, the CDR3 is TGTGCCAGCAGCCAGAGGGGGTCAAGGAACACTGAAGCTTTCTTT.

The rearrangement links TRBV7-2 to TRBJ1-2; D might be TRBD1 (5 bases). Germline-derived CDR1 and CDR2 are SGHTA and FQGNSA. This CDR3 has 14 amino acids. V dropped 0 bases and J dropped 7 bases, with 12 bases sitting between them. CDR3 loop: CASSLARQGGGYTF. DNA for the CDR3: TGTGCCAGCAGCTTAGCGCGGCAGGGAGGTGGCTACACCTTC.

Only one count was recorded for this clone. The chain joins TRBV19 to TRBJ1-1; 8 bases match TRBD1. CDR3 size: 15 residues. Germline values: CDR1 LNHDA, CDR2 SQIVND (reference sequence). With V trimmed by 5 bases and J by 5 bases, 10 bases remained unmatched. CDR3 protein: CASSLYTGGKTEAFF. CDR3 nucleotides: TGTGCCAGTAGTCTATATACAGGGGGGAAGACTGAAGCTTTCTTT.

The CDR3 region has the DNA TGTGCCAGCAGCCCGAGACAGGGGGCGAGAAAACTGTTTTTT. Amino acids: CASSPRQGARKLFF. The chain recombines TRBV7-2 with TRBJ1-4; 10 bases are shared with TRBD1. Germline assignment: CDR1 SGHTA and CDR2 FQGNSA. J gave up 10 bases and V 5 bases, and 7 bases lay outside the gene matches. The CDR3 is 14 residues long.